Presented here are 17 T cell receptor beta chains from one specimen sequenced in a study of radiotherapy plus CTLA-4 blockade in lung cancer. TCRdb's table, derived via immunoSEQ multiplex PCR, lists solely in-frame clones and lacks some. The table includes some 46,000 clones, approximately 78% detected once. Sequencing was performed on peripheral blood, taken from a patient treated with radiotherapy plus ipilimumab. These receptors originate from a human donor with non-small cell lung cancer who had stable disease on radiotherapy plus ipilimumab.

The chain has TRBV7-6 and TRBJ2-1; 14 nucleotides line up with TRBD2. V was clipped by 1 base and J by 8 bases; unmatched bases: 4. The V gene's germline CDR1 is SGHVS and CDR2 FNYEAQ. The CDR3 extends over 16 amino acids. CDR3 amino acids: CASSLVEGLAGDEQFF. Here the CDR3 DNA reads TGTGCCAGCAGCTTAGTCGAGGGACTAGCGGGAGATGAGCAGTTCTTC.

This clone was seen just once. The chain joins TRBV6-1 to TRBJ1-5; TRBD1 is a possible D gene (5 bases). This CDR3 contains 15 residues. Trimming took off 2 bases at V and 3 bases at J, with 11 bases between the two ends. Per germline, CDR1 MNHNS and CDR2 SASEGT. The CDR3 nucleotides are TGTGCCAGCAGTGAACAGGGCAGGATCAATCAGCCCCAGCATTTT. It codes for CASSEQGRINQPQHF.

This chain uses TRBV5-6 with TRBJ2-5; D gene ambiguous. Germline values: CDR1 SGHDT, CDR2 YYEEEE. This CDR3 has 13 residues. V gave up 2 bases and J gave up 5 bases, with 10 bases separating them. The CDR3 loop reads CASSFSGLETQYF. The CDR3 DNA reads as TGTGCCAGCAGCTTCTCGGGTTTGGAGACCCAGTACTTC.

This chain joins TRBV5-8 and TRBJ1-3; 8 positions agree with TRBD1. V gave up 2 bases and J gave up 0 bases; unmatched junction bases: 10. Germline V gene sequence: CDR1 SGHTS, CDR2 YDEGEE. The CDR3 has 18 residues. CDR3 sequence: CASSFWTGTIRSGNTIYF. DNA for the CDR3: TGTGCCAGCAGCTTTTGGACAGGGACTATTCGCTCTGGAAACACCATATATTTT.

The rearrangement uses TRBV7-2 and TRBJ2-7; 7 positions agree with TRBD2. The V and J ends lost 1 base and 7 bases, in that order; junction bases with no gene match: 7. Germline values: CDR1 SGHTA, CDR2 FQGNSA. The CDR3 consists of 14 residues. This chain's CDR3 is CASSLVAGVGEQYF. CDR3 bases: TGTGCCAGCAGCTTAGTGGCGGGAGTTGGGGAGCAGTACTTC.

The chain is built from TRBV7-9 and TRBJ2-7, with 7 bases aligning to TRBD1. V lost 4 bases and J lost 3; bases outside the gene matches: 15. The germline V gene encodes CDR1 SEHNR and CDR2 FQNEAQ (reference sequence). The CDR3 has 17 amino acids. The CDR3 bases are TGTGCCAGCAGCTCTCATAGGACGGGACAGCGAATCTACGAGCAGTACTTC. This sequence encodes CASSSHRTGQRIYEQYF.

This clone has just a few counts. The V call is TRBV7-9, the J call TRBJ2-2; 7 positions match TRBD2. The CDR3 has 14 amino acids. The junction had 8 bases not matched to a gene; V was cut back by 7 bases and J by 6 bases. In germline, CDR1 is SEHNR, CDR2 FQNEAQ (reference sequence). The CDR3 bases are TGTGCCAGCATTGGGGGAGGGCCGTCCGGGGAGCTGTTTTTT. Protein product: CASIGGGPSGELFF.

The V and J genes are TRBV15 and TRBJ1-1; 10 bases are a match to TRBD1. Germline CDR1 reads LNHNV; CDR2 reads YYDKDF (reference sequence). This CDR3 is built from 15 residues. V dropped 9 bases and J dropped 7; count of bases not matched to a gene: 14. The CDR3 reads CATTSRQGAAGEAFF. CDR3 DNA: TGTGCCACGACATCGAGACAGGGGGCGGCGGGTGAAGCTTTCTTT.

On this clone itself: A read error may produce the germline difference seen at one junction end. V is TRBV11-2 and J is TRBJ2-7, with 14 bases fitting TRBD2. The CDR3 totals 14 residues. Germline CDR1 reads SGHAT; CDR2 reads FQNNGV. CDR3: CASSWGGTSGSPIF. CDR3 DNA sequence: TGTGCCAGCAGCTGGGGAGGGACTAGCGGGAGTCCTATCTTC.

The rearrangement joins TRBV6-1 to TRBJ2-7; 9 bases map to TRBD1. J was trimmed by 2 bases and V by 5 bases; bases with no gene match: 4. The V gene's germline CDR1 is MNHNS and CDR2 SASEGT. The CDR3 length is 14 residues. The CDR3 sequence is CASSSDRGAYEQYF. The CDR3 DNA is TGTGCCAGCAGTTCAGACAGGGGGGCCTACGAGCAGTACTTC.

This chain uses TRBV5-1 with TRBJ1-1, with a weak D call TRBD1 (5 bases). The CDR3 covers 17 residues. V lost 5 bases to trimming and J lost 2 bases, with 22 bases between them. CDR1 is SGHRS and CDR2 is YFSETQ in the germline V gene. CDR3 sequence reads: CASSFGGRIVKNTEAFF. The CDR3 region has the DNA TGCGCCAGCAGTTTTGGGGGGAGGATCGTCAAAAACACTGAAGCTTTCTTT.

The CDR3 bases are TGCGCCAGCAGCTTGGTGGTTAGCGGGAGTTACAATGAGCAGTTCTTC. Residues: CASSLVVSGSYNEQFF. V and J are TRBV5-1 and TRBJ2-1, with 9 nucleotides matching TRBD2. V shed 0 bases and J 4 bases; nucleotides not matched to a gene: 5. Germline V lookup: CDR1 SGHRS, CDR2 YFSETQ. This CDR3 is 16 amino acids long.

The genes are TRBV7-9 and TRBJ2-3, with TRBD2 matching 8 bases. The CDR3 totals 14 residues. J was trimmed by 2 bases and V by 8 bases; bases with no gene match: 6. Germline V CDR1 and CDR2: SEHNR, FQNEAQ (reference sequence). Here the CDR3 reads CASELGLDTDTQYF. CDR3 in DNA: TGTGCCAGCGAATTGGGACTAGACACAGATACGCAGTATTTT.

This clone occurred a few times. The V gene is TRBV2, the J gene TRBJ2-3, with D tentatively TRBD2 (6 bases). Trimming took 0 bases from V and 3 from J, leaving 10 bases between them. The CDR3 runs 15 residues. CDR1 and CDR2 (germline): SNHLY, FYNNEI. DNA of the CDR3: TGTGCCAGCAGTGAAGCGCAGGGACTTACAGATACGCAGTATTTT. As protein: CASSEAQGLTDTQYF.

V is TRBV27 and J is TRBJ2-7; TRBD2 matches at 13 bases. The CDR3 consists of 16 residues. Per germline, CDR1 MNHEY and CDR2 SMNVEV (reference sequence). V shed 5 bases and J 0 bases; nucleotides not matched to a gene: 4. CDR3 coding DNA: TGTGCCAGCAGTCGGACTAGCGGGAGCACCTCCTACGAGCAGTACTTC. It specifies CASSRTSGSTSYEQYF.

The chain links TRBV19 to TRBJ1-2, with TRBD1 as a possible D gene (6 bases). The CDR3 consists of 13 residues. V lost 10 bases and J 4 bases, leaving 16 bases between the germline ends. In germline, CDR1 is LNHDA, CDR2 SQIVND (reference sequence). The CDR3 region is CATGQGLGYGYTF. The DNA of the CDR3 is TGTGCCACCGGGCAGGGGTTAGGCTATGGCTACACCTTC.

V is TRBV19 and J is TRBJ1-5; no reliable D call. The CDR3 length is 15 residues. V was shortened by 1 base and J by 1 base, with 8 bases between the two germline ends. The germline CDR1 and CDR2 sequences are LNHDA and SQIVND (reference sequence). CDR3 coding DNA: TGTGCCAGTAGTATAGTCGGCAGGAGCAATCAGCCCCAGCATTTT. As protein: CASSIVGRSNQPQHF.